This T cell receptor (beta chain) was identified in a study of graft-versus-host responses after intestinal transplantation. Note on this clone: Its target is not known.

Measured with immunoSEQ multiplex PCR; TCRdb has only the in-frame clones, and not every one. Found here are more than 65,000 clones, approximately 96% of them singletons; the top ten hold around 0.53%. CDR3 length: 18 amino acids. V lost 0 bases to trimming and J lost 4 bases; unmatched junction nucleotides: 12. The germline V gene has CDR1 SEHNR and CDR2 FQNEAQ (reference sequence). V gene TRBV7-9 combines with J gene TRBJ2-1; 7 nucleotides line up with TRBD1. This receptor was taken from a human donor who received an intestinal transplant. The material was unstimulated CD8+ T cells sorted from spleen or lymph node cells, obtained before intestinal transplant. The CDR3 sequence is CASSLATGAGGRYNEQFF. CDR3 DNA: TGTGCCAGCAGCTTAGCGACCGGAGCAGGGGGAAGGTACAATGAGCAGTTCTTC.